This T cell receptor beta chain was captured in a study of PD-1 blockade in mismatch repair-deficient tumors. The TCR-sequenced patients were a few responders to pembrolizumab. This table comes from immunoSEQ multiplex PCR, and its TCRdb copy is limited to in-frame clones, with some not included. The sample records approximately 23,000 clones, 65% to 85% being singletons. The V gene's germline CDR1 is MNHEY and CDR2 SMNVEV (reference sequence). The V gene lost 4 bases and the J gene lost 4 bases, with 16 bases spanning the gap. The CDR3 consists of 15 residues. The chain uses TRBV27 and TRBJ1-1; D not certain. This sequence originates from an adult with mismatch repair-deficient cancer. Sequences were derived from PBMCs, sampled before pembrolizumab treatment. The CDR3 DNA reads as TGTGCCAGCAGTTCCCCTTCAGAGCGGCCCACTGAAGCTTTCTTT. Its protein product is CASSSPSERPTEAFF.